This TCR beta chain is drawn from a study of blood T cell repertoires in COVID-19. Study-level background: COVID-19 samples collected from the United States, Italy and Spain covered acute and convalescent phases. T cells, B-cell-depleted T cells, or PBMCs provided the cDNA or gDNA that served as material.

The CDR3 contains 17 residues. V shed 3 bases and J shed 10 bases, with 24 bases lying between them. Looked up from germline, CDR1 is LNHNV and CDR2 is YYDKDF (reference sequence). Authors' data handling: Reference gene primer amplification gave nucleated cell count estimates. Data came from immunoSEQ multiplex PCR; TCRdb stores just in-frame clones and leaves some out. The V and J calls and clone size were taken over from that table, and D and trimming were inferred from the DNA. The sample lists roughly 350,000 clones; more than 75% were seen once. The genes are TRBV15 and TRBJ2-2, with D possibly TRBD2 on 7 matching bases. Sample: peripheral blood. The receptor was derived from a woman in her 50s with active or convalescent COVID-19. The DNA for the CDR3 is TGTGCCACCAGCAGGGGGGGCGCGGGAGCCCGGATATTGGAGCTGTTTTTT. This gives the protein CATSRGGAGARILELFF.